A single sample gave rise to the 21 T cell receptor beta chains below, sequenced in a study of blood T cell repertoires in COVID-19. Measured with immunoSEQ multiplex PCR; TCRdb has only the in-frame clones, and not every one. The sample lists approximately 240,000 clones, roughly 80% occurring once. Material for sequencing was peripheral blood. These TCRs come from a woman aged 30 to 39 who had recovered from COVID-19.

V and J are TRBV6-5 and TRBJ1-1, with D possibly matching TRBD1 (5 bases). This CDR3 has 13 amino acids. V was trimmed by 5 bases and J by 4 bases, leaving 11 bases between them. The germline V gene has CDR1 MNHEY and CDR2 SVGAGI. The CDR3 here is CASSRGLTTEAFF. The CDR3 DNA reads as TGTGCCAGCAGTCGGGGACTGACCACTGAAGCTTTCTTT.

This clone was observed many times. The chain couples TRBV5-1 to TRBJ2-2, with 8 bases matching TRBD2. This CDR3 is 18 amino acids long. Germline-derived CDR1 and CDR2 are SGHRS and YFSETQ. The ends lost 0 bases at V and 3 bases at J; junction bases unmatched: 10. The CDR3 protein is CASSLASPGGPYTGELFF. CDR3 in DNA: TGCGCCAGCAGCTTGGCCTCCCCGGGAGGGCCCTACACCGGGGAGCTGTTTTTT.

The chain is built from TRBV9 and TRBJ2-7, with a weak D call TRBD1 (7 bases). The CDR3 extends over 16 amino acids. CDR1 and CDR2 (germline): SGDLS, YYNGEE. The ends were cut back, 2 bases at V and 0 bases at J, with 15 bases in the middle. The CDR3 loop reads CASSVGAGGGSYEQYF. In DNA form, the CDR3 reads TGTGCCAGCAGCGTGGGGGCAGGGGGAGGCTCCTACGAGCAGTACTTC. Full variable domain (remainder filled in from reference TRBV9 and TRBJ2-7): DSGVTQTPKHLITATGQRVTLRCSPRSGDLSVYWYQQSLDQGLQFLIQYYNGEERAKGNILERFSAQQFPDLHSELNLSSLELGDSALYFCASSVGAGGGSYEQYFGPGTRLTVT.

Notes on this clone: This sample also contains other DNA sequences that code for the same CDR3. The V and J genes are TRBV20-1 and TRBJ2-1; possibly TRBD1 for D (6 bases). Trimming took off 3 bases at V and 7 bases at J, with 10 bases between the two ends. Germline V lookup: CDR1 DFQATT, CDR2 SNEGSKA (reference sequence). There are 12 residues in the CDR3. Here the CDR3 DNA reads TGCAGTGCTAGTGGGACAACAAATGAGCAGTTCTTC. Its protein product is CSASGTTNEQFF.

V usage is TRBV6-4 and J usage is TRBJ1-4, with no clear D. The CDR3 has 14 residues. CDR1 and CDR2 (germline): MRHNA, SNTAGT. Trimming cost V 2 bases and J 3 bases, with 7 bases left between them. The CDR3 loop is CASSDGHSNEKLFF. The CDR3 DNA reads TGTGCCAGCAGTGACGGTCACTCTAATGAAAAACTGTTTTTT.

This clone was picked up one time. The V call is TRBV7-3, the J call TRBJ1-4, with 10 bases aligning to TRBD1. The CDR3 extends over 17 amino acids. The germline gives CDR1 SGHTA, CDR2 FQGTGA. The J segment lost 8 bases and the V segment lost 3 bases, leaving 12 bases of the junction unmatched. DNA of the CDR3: TGTGCCAGCAGCTTCCCTTACCCCGGACAGGGGGGAGAAAAACTGTTTTTT. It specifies CASSFPYPGQGGEKLFF.

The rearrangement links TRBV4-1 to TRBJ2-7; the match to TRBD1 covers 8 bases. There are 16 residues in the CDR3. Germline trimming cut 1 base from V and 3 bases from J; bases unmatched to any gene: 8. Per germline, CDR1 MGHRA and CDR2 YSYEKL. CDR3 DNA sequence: TGCGCCAGCAGCCAAGGACCTAGGACAGGGAACTACGAGCAGTACTTC. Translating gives CASSQGPRTGNYEQYF.

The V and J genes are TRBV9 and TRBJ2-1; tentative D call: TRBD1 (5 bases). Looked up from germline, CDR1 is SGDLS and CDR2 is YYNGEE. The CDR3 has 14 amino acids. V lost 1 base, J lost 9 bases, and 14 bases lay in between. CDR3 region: CASSVLNTGSEQFF. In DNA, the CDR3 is TGTGCCAGCAGCGTACTAAACACAGGATCTGAGCAGTTCTTC.

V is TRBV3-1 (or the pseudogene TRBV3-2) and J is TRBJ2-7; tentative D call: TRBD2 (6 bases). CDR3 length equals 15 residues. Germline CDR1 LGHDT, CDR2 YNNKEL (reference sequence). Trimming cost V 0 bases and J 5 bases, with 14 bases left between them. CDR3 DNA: TGTGCCAGCAGCCAAGAAGGCGGGGCTTGGCACGAGCAGTACTTC. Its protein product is CASSQEGGAWHEQYF.

The CDR3 DNA reads as TGTGCCAGCAGTTCCGGGACAGTAACTGGAAACACCATATATTTT. This codes for CASSSGTVTGNTIYF. The rearrangement links TRBV5-6 to TRBJ1-3, with 7 bases fitting TRBD1. In germline, CDR1 is SGHDT, CDR2 YYEEEE. The CDR3 runs 15 residues. V was pared by 5 bases and J by 2 bases, with 7 bases of the junction left unmatched. Drawing the rest from reference TRBV5-6 and TRBJ1-3, the complete variable domain is DAGVTQSPTHLIKTRGQQVTLRCSPKSGHDTVSWYQQALGQGPQFIFQYYEEEERQRGNFPDRFSGHQFPNYSSELNVNALLLGDSALYLCASSSGTVTGNTIYFGEGSWLTVV.

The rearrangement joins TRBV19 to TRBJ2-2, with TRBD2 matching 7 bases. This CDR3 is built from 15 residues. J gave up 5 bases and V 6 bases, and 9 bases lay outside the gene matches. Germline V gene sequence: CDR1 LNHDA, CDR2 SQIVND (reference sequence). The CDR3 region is CASSTRGRRTGELFF. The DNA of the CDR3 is TGTGCCAGTAGCACTCGCGGGAGAAGGACCGGGGAGCTGTTTTTT.

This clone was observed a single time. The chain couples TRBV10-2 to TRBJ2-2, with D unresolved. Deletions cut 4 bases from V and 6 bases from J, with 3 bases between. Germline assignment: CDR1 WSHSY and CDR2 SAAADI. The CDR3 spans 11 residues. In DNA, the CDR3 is TGCGCCAGCAGTGTCTCCGGGGAGCTGTTTTTT. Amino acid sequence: CASSVSGELFF.

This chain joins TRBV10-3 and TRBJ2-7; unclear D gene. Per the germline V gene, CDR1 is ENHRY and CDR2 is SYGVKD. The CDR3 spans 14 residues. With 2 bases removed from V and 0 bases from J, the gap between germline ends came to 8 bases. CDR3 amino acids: CAISEGLSSYEQYF. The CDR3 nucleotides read TGTGCCATCAGTGAGGGGCTGAGCTCCTACGAGCAGTACTTC.

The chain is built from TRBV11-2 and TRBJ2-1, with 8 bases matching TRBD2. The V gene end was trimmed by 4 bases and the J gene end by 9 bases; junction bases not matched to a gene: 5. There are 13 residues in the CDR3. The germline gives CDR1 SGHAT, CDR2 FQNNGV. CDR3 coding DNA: TGTGCCAGCAGCTCAGCGGGAGTACTTGAGCAGTTCTTC. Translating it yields CASSSAGVLEQFF.

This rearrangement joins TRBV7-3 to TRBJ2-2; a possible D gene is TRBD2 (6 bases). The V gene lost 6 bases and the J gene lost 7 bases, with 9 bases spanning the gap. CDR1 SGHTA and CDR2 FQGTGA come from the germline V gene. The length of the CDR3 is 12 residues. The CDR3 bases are TGTGCCAGCAGTTCTAGCGACGGGGAGCTGTTTTTT. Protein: CASSSSDGELFF.

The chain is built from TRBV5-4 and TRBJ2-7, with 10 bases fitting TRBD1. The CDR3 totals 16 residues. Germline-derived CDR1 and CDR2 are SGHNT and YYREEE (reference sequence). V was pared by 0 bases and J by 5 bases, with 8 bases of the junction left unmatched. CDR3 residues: CASSLEGTGVLHEQYF. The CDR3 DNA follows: TGTGCCAGCAGCTTGGAAGGGACAGGGGTATTGCACGAGCAGTACTTC.

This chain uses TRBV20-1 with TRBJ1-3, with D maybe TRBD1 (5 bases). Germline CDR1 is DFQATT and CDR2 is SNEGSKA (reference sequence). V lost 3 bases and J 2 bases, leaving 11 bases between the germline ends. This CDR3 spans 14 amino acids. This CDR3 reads CSASDAGAGNTIYF. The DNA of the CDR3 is TGCAGTGCTAGTGATGCGGGGGCTGGAAACACCATATATTTT.

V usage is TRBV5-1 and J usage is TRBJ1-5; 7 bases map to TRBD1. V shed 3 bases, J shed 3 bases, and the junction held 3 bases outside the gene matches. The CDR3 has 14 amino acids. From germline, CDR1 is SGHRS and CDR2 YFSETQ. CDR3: CASSSDRPNQPQHF. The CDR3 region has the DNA TGCGCCAGCAGCTCGGACAGGCCCAATCAGCCCCAGCATTTT. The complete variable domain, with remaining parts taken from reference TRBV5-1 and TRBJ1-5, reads KAGVTQTPRYLIKTRGQQVTLSCSPISGHRSVSWYQQTPGQGLQFLFEYFSETQRNKGNFPGRFSGRQFSNSRSEMNVSTLELGDSALYLCASSSDRPNQPQHFGDGTRLSIL.

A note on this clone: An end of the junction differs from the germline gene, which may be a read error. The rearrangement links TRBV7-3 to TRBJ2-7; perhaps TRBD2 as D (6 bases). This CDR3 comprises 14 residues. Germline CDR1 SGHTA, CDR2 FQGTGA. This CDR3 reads CASSLSGTSHEQYF. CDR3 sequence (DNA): TGTGCCAGCAGCTTAAGCGGGACCTCCCACGAGCAGTACTTC.

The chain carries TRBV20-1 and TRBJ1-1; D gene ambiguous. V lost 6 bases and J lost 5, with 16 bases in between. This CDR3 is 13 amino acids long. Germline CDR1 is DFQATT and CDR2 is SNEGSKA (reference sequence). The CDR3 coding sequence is TGCAGTGCAAGTTTCGAGGGCTCGACTGAAGCTTTCTTT. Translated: CSASFEGSTEAFF.

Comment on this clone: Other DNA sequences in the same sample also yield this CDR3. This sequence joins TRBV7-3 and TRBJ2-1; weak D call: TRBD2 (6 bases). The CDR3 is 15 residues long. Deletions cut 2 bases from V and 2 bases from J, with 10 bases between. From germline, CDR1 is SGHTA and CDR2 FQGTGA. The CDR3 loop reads CASSLGGNPYNEQFF. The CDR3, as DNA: TGTGCCAGCAGCTTAGGCGGGAACCCCTACAATGAGCAGTTCTTC.